This T cell receptor (beta chain) originates from a study of breast tumors, draining lymph nodes, adjacent tissues. TCRdb re-derived calls from the multiplex PCR reads in MiXCR, one entry per CDR3 protein. The repertoire has more than 20,000 distinct CDR3 sequences, 23% of them found once; the top ten carry approximately 12%. This clonotype was seen ten or more times. Antigen: not known. This CDR3 is built from 14 residues. CDR1 is SNHLY and CDR2 is FYNNEI in the germline V gene. V was cut by 4 bases and J by 5 bases, with 11 bases left in between. Study-wide results and caveats: The data were judged consistent with most tumor T cells coming from lymph node and expanding in tumor.

This TCR was sampled from a female donor with breast cancer. Some clones in this sample may be carry-over from other donors' samples. The source material was breast tumor tissue. This chain uses TRBV2 with TRBJ1-4, with a tentative D call TRBD1 (5 bases). CDR3 in amino acids: CASSGGAENEKLFF. The DNA of the CDR3 is TGTGCCAGCAGTGGAGGGGCTGAAAATGAAAAACTGTTTTTT. Together with reference TRBV2 and TRBJ1-4, the CDR3 gives the full variable domain: EPEVTQTPSHQVTQMGQEVILRCVPISNHLYFYWYRQILGQKVEFLVSFYNNEISEKSEIFDDQFSVERPDGSNFTLKIRSTKLEDSAMYFCASSGGAENEKLFFGSGTQLSVL.